These 10 T cell receptor beta chains originate from one sample sequenced in a study of long-term antiretroviral therapy in people with HIV. Survey-level resolution applied to immunoSEQ assay v3.0. Produced via immunoSEQ multiplex PCR; TCRdb's table is partial and in-frame only. The table lists about 14,000 clones, approximately 85% of them singletons, with roughly 10% in the top ten. The sequences come from unsorted PBMCs, collected 6.2 years after starting antiretroviral therapy. All receptors come from a man in his forties with HIV.

This chain uses TRBV19 with TRBJ2-5; no clear D. The V gene's germline CDR1 is LNHDA and CDR2 SQIVND (reference sequence). The CDR3 has 13 residues. The V end was cut by 5 bases, the J end by 7 bases, with 14 bases between. The DNA of the CDR3 is TGTGCCAGTAGTGAAACGGTTCGGGTGACCCAGTACTTC. Translating it yields CASSETVRVTQYF.

V gene TRBV6-5 combines with J gene TRBJ2-5; no clear D gene. Germline assignment: CDR1 MNHEY and CDR2 SVGAGI. V lost 0 bases to trimming and J lost 5 bases, with 7 bases between them. CDR3 length: 13 residues. CDR3 nucleotide sequence: TGTGCCAGCAGTTACTCTTTGGGTGAGACCCAGTACTTC. This gives the protein CASSYSLGETQYF.

The rearrangement joins TRBV9 to TRBJ1-1, with D hard to call. CDR3 size: 13 residues. V gave up 0 bases and J gave up 8 bases, with 11 bases separating them. Germline-derived CDR1 and CDR2 are SGDLS and YYNGEE. In nucleotides, the CDR3 is TGTGCCAGCAGCGTAGGTCTGGGGATGGAAGCTTTCTTT. Amino acid sequence: CASSVGLGMEAFF.

The rearrangement links TRBV19 to TRBJ2-3; TRBD1 agrees at 10 bases. Germline lookup yields CDR1 LNHDA and CDR2 SQIVND (reference sequence). This CDR3 has 15 residues. The V gene end was trimmed by 8 bases and the J gene end by 3 bases; junction bases not matched to a gene: 8. Written as DNA, the CDR3 is TGTGCCAGTGGCCGGGACAGGGGACCGACAGATACGCAGTATTTT. It encodes CASGRDRGPTDTQYF.

The CDR3: CASSVASGGAVGNYEQYF. Here the CDR3 DNA reads TGTGCCAGCAGCGTAGCTTCGGGAGGGGCAGTAGGAAACTACGAGCAGTACTTC. The chain carries TRBV9 and TRBJ2-7, with 8 bases fitting TRBD2. With V trimmed by 0 bases and J by 3 bases, 14 bases remained unmatched. This CDR3 is 18 amino acids long. From germline, CDR1 is SGDLS and CDR2 YYNGEE.

This chain uses TRBV11-2 with TRBJ2-3; no firm D call. The germline CDR1 and CDR2 sequences are SGHAT and FQNNGV. V lost 5 bases and J 3 bases, leaving 6 bases between the germline ends. CDR3 size: 12 residues. CDR3 DNA sequence: TGTGCCAGCAGCCCTTCGACAGATACGCAGTATTTT. As protein: CASSPSTDTQYF.

The CDR3 bases are TGTGCCAGCAGCTTAGCCGGGACACAACTCGGCTACACCTTC. Translating gives CASSLAGTQLGYTF. The rearrangement uses TRBV7-9 and TRBJ1-2; D perhaps matches TRBD1 (6 bases). The CDR3 is 14 amino acids. Trimming took off 0 bases at V and 8 bases at J, with 13 bases between the two ends. Germline CDR1 SEHNR, CDR2 FQNEAQ (reference sequence).

This clone showed up just once. The rearrangement uses TRBV5-1 and TRBJ1-4; a weak D match, TRBD1 (6 bases). V was shortened by 1 base and J by 8 bases, with 12 bases between the two germline ends. This CDR3 is built from 14 residues. Per the germline V gene, CDR1 is SGHRS and CDR2 is YFSETQ. CDR3 in amino acids: CASSLTTQGEKLFF. The CDR3 DNA follows: TGCGCCAGCAGCTTGACGACCCAGGGGGAAAAACTGTTTTTT.

The J gene is TRBJ2-5, the V gene TRBV7-3; TRBD2 matches at 12 bases. This CDR3 region has 14 residues. Germline trimming cut 4 bases from V and 4 bases from J; bases unmatched to any gene: 1. CDR1 and CDR2 (germline): SGHTA, FQGTGA. CDR3 DNA: TGTGCCAGCAGCTCGGGACTAGCGGGAGAGACCCAGTACTTC. Protein: CASSSGLAGETQYF.

The chain combines TRBV28 with TRBJ1-1; unclear D gene. Trimming took off 7 bases at V and 5 bases at J, with 11 bases between the two ends. This CDR3 is 12 amino acids long. Looked up from germline, CDR1 is MDHEN and CDR2 is SYDVKM. The CDR3 sequence is CASNQVRTEAFF. For the CDR3, the DNA is TGTGCCAGCAACCAAGTGAGGACTGAAGCTTTCTTT.